This is a list of T cell receptor beta chains from one sample in a study of human T cells and chemical hapten exposure. TCRdb used MiXCR to reprocess the RACE reads, holding one entry per CDR3 protein. The sample consists of approximately 400,000 distinct CDR3 sequences, approximately 5% of them appearing once. Sequenced material: whole blood, taken in connection with sensitization to the hapten diphenylcyclopropenone (DPC). These receptors all stem from a woman in her fifties or sixties with alopecia areata. Some clones in this sample may be carry-over from other donors' samples. Each CDR3 is given with its conserved first and last residue. The D gene is left open where the match is weak. A row's size may be missing; if present it is once, few, many or a size class.

V,J,size,D,CDR3,DNA
TRBV6-1,TRBJ2-7,many,TRBD1,CASSGDRGPYEQYF,TGTGCCAGCAGTGGAGACAGGGGCCCCTACGAGCAGTACTTC
TRBV12-3/TRBV12-4,TRBJ2-5,few,TRBD2,CASSASGLATETQYF,TGTGCCAGCAGTGCATCGGGACTAGCGACGGAGACCCAGTACTTC
TRBV4-3,TRBJ2-6,many,TRBD2,CASSQESSGRSGANVLTF,TGCGCCAGCAGCCAAGAATCTAGCGGGAGGTCTGGGGCCAACGTCCTGACTTTC
TRBV4-3,TRBJ2-1,many,-,CASSQDWRSGPYNEQFF,TGCGCCAGCAGCCAAGATTGGAGGAGCGGACCTTACAATGAGCAGTTCTTC
TRBV5-1,TRBJ2-5,few,-,CASSSQGGETQYF,TGCGCCAGCAGCTCCCAGGGCGGAGAGACCCAGTACTTC
TRBV12-3/TRBV12-4,TRBJ2-1,many,TRBD1,CASSRDRRGDEQFF,TGTGCCAGCAGTCGGGACAGGAGAGGCGATGAGCAGTTCTTC
TRBV20-1,TRBJ2-3,many,-,CSQLPGHDTDTQYF,TGCAGCCAACTACCAGGACACGACACAGATACGCAGTATTTT
TRBV6-1,TRBJ2-7,-,-,CASREQRSSYEQYF,TGTGCCAGCAGAGAACAGAGGAGCTCCTACGAGCAGTACTTC
TRBV27,TRBJ2-3,many,-,CASSSLLAQYF,TGTGCCAGCAGTTCTCTTCTCGCGCAGTATTTT
TRBV28,TRBJ1-5,many,-,CASSFAISNQPQHF,TGTGCCAGCAGTTTCGCCATTAGCAATCAGCCCCAGCATTTT
TRBV29-1,TRBJ1-3,-,-,CSVFAQSSGNTIYF,TGCAGCGTTTTCGCCCAGAGCTCTGGAAACACCATATATTTT
TRBV6-2/TRBV6-3,TRBJ1-5,many,-,CASSYSEQPLRPQHF,TGTGCCAGCAGTTACTCGGAGCAACCTCTTCGGCCCCAGCATTTT
TRBV3-1,TRBJ2-7,-,TRBD1,CASRTKTGDEQYF,TGTGCCAGCAGGACGAAGACAGGGGACGAGCAGTACTTC
TRBV20-1,TRBJ1-1,few,-,CSARDWGPEAFF,TGCAGTGCTAGAGATTGGGGGCCTGAAGCTTTCTTT
TRBV7-2,TRBJ2-1,many,-,CALQSYNSEQFF,TGTGCCCTACAGAGCTACAATAGTGAGCAGTTCTTC
TRBV10-3,TRBJ2-1,many,TRBD2,CAIRPTSGRKGEQFF,TGTGCCATCAGACCTACTAGCGGGAGGAAGGGTGAGCAGTTCTTC
TRBV12-3/TRBV12-4,TRBJ1-1,many,-,CASSSAGEAFF,TGTGCCAGCAGTTCGGCGGGTGAAGCTTTCTTT
TRBV14,TRBJ2-5,many,TRBD2,CASSPLNAGVGETQYF,TGTGCCAGCAGCCCACTTAACGCGGGAGTGGGGGAGACCCAGTACTTC
TRBV6-1,TRBJ1-4,-,-,CASSEAVIRGGVREKLFF,TGTGCCAGCAGTGAAGCCGTGATCCGGGGGGGTGTAAGGGAAAAACTGTTTTTT
TRBV5-1,TRBJ1-6,few,TRBD1,CASSPKSGQENSPLHF,TGCGCCAGCAGTCCCAAGTCGGGACAGGAAAATTCACCCCTCCACTTT
TRBV28,TRBJ2-7,many,-,CASSQGASRYNEQYF,TGTGCCAGCAGCCAGGGAGCATCCCGCTACAACGAGCAGTACTTC
TRBV18,TRBJ2-1,many,TRBD2,CASSPGTSGAYEQFF,TGTGCCAGCTCCCCCGGGACTAGCGGGGCGTATGAGCAGTTCTTC
TRBV6-5,TRBJ2-1,many,TRBD2,CASRPSSGDYNEQFF,TGTGCCAGCAGGCCTTCTAGCGGGGACTACAATGAGCAGTTCTTC
TRBV7-6,TRBJ1-4,many,TRBD1,CASSYRGDSNEKLFF,TGTGCCAGCAGCTACCGAGGGGACAGCAATGAAAAACTGTTTTTT
TRBV29-1,TRBJ2-6,-,TRBD2,CSVETSGRAGANVLTF,TGCAGCGTTGAAACTAGCGGGAGAGCCGGGGCCAACGTCCTGACTTTC
TRBV19,TRBJ2-3,few,TRBD1,CASSIGTATDTQYF,TGTGCCAGTAGTATCGGGACAGCGACAGATACGCAGTATTTT
TRBV6-1,TRBJ1-6,-,-,CASSEGQGSYNSPLHF,TGTGCCAGCAGTGAAGGGCAGGGGAGCTATAATTCACCCCTCCACTTT
TRBV28,TRBJ1-4,-,TRBD1,CASSLGTGGVPTNEKLFF,TGTGCCAGCAGTTTAGGGACAGGGGGCGTCCCAACTAATGAAAAACTGTTTTTT
TRBV7-2,TRBJ2-1,-,-,CASSPQGTRNEQFF,TGTGCCAGCAGCCCACAGGGAACGAGGAATGAGCAGTTCTTC
TRBV29-1,TRBJ2-3,-,-,CSAGPDTDTQYF,TGCAGCGCTGGACCGGACACAGATACGCAGTATTTT
TRBV30,TRBJ2-7,-,-,CAWGAWYEQYF,TGTGCCTGGGGGGCGTGGTACGAGCAGTACTTC
TRBV6-5,TRBJ1-1,many,-,CASSSTDGGVSAEAFF,TGTGCCAGCAGTTCCACCGACGGGGGAGTTAGTGCTGAAGCTTTCTTT
TRBV12-3/TRBV12-4,TRBJ2-3,many,TRBD2,CASRGLAGAHADTQYF,TGTGCCAGCAGGGGACTAGCGGGAGCCCACGCAGATACGCAGTATTTT
TRBV12-3/TRBV12-4,TRBJ1-1,many,-,CASSTQGFMTEAFF,TGTGCCAGCAGTACCCAGGGTTTTATGACTGAAGCTTTCTTT
TRBV19,TRBJ1-2,many,-,CASSDGGPNYGYTF,TGTGCCAGTAGTGATGGGGGACCTAACTATGGCTACACCTTC
TRBV12-3/TRBV12-4,TRBJ2-1,many,TRBD1,CASSPTGQGKNEQFF,TGTGCCAGCAGTCCAACGGGACAGGGTAAGAATGAGCAGTTCTTC
TRBV7-9,TRBJ1-1,many,-,CASSFQIDRQAEAFF,TGTGCCAGCAGCTTCCAGATTGACAGGCAAGCTGAAGCTTTCTTT
TRBV3-1,TRBJ2-1,many,TRBD2,CASSQPGLAGGEQFF,TGTGCCAGCAGCCAACCGGGACTAGCGGGAGGTGAGCAGTTCTTC
TRBV30,TRBJ2-3,few,TRBD2,CASTQGLAGVNTQYF,TGTGCCTCGACCCAGGGACTAGCGGGAGTAAATACGCAGTATTTT
TRBV29-1,TRBJ2-5,many,-,CSVVRRRGSLETQYF,TGCAGCGTTGTGAGGCGGAGGGGGTCCTTAGAGACCCAGTACTTC
TRBV28,TRBJ1-5,-,-,CASSLFPQTVKGQPQHF,TGTGCCAGCAGTTTGTTCCCACAGACAGTCAAGGGGCAGCCCCAGCATTTT
TRBV9,TRBJ1-2,many,-,CASSHGDADGYTF,TGTGCCAGCAGCCACGGGGACGCAGATGGCTACACCTTC
TRBV7-2,TRBJ2-1,many,-,CASSLGGDLRRGQFF,TGTGCCAGCAGCTTAGGCGGGGACCTCCGGCGGGGGCAGTTCTTC
TRBV20-1,TRBJ2-3,many,-,CSARGAGRPDTQYF,TGCAGTGCTAGAGGGGCGGGGCGCCCAGATACGCAGTATTTT
TRBV19,TRBJ1-5,-,-,CASQPLAASMSDQPQHF,TGTGCCAGCCAACCCCTAGCGGCCTCAATGTCGGATCAGCCCCAGCATTTT
TRBV12-3/TRBV12-4,TRBJ1-3,-,-,CASSSGFGNTIYF,TGTGCCAGCAGTTCAGGGTTCGGAAACACCATATATTTT
TRBV9,TRBJ2-1,many,TRBD2,CASSSLAGDPNEQFF,TGTGCCAGCAGCTCACTAGCGGGGGATCCTAATGAGCAGTTCTTC
TRBV6-5,TRBJ2-2,few,-,CASSYGGVTGELFF,TGTGCCAGCAGTTACGGAGGGGTCACCGGGGAGCTGTTTTTT
TRBV27,TRBJ2-5,-,-,CASSLAGLKETQYF,TGTGCCAGCAGTTTAGCGGGGCTGAAAGAGACCCAGTACTTC
TRBV7-2,TRBJ1-4,many,-,CASSLQFGATNEKLFF,TGTGCCAGCAGCTTACAGTTCGGTGCAACTAATGAAAAACTGTTTTTT
TRBV25-1,TRBJ1-2,few,-,CASSESANYGYTF,TGTGCCAGCAGTGAATCAGCTAACTATGGCTACACCTTC
TRBV13,TRBJ2-5,few,-,CASSLAGTPAEETQYF,TGTGCCAGCAGCTTAGCGGGGACACCCGCGGAGGAGACCCAGTACTTC
TRBV12-3/TRBV12-4,TRBJ1-2,-,TRBD1,CASRAGQLANYGYTF,TGTGCCAGCAGAGCGGGACAGTTAGCTAACTATGGCTACACCTTC
TRBV20-1,TRBJ1-1,-,TRBD1,CSASQPGGSTEAFF,TGCAGTGCCAGTCAACCAGGGGGTAGCACTGAAGCTTTCTTT
TRBV3-1,TRBJ1-2,few,-,CASSQVEKGNYGYTF,TGTGCCAGCAGCCAAGTTGAAAAGGGAAACTATGGCTACACCTTC
TRBV14,TRBJ2-2,few,TRBD1,CASSQDVGTVNTGELFF,TGTGCCAGCAGCCAAGATGTTGGGACAGTAAACACCGGGGAGCTGTTTTTT
TRBV10-2,TRBJ2-3,many,-,CASSLQGARDTQYF,TGCGCCAGCAGTTTACAGGGTGCAAGAGATACGCAGTATTTT
TRBV5-6,TRBJ1-2,-,-,CASSSIGGYNYGYTF,TGTGCCAGCAGCTCGATAGGGGGGTATAACTATGGCTACACCTTC
TRBV5-1,TRBJ2-1,many,TRBD2,CASSPEGLAANEQFF,TGCGCCAGCAGCCCGGAAGGACTAGCTGCTAATGAGCAGTTCTTC